This T cell receptor (beta chain) came from a study of vaccination and CD4 T cells after COVID-19. Background on the study: Sampling after COVID took place at a median of about 91 days (range 35 to 161) following diagnosis. Culture controls were given either a CEFX pool, an HIV-1 Nef pool, or no peptide.

Germline values: CDR1 SGHKS, CDR2 YYEKEE (reference sequence). The CDR3 has 13 amino acids. Deletions cut 0 bases from V and 3 bases from J, with 7 bases between. Noted treatment: 10-day PBMC culture with coronavirus spike peptide pools or control peptides (ViraFEST assay). Every positive PCR date fell between March and December 2020, earlier than the US Alpha, Beta and Delta variants. On this clonotype itself: Antigen unknown.

Cultured CD4+ T-cell DNA underwent Oncomine TCR Beta short-read sequencing. Genomic DNA was taken out of cultured CD4+ T cells by extraction. TCRdb called the PCR reads again in MiXCR, with one record for every CDR3 protein. The sample has about 11,000 distinct CDR3 sequences, under 60% seen once. The clonotype was recovered from a human donor with COVID-19. This material consisted of cultured CD4+ T cells from blood, taken after SARS-CoV-2 vaccination. The V gene is TRBV5-5, the J gene TRBJ2-7, with D possibly being TRBD2 (5 bases). CDR3 DNA sequence: TGTGCCAGCAGCTTGGTTCGGGGCTACGAGCAGTACTTC. This sequence encodes CASSLVRGYEQYF.